This T cell receptor (beta chain) originates from a study of T cell repertoires in cytomegalovirus infection. Study summary: Matching HLA type, along with CMV infection, was indicated by public TCR beta signatures. General study results and limits: The cumulative frequency of public TCR beta families identified carriers of CMV plus the relevant HLA. Clonotypes of TCR beta that were HLA-C-restricted and CMV-specific dominated the ex vivo response.

The CDR3 contains 14 residues. Looked up from germline, CDR1 is MNHEY and CDR2 is SMNVEV (reference sequence). TCRdb passed the reads through MiXCR, listing each CDR3 protein once. The sample lists roughly 920,000 distinct CDR3 sequences, around a third occurring once. Note on this clonotype: What it binds is unknown. A junction boundary mismatches the germline segment, possibly from a read error.

The sample in question was cultured CD8+ T cells from PBMCs, obtained from culture after CMV antigen stimulation. The TCR was taken from a human donor in good health (CMV status not recorded). Some clones in this sample may be carry-over from other donors' samples. The chain couples TRBV27 to TRBJ2-1; D is unresolved. The CDR3 DNA sequence: TGTGCCAGCAGCTCCTCTGGGATTCCCCATGAGCGGTTCTTC. It specifies CASSSSGIPHERFF.